The 30 T cell receptor delta chains presented below share a single source sample, sequenced in a study of fetal and pediatric gammadelta thymocytes. TCRdb re-called the reads via CATT. The profile shows roughly 1,500 delta-chain clones, over 12% of them singletons. Sample: Vgamma9Vdelta2 gamma-delta T cells from the thymus. The subset denotes: sorted CD3+gammadeltaTCR+Vgamma9+Vdelta2+ thymocytes. The receptors were gathered from a child who underwent cardiac surgery and was recorded as healthy.

This clone is medium-sized in the sample. This chain uses TRDV2 with TRDJ1, with TRDD3 matching over 11 bases. Germline CDR1 GEAIGNYY, CDR2 EKD. This CDR3 has 22 amino acids. V lost 0 bases to trimming and J lost 0 bases; unmatched junction nucleotides: 20. CDR3 sequence (DNA): TGTGCCTGTGACACCGTAGGGGGTAATACTGGGGGATATTCCCCTGACACCGATAAACTCATCTTT. Residues: CACDTVGGNTGGYSPDTDKLIF.

This clone came up a few times. V is TRDV2 and J is TRDJ2; 7 nucleotides align to TRDD3. Germline V gene data show CDR1 as GEAIGNYY and CDR2 as EKD. Trimming took 6 bases from V and 4 from J; bases not matched to a gene: 16. This CDR3 spans 17 amino acids. CDR3 in DNA: TGTGCCTGTAGCACTGGGGACCAAGATAGAAGGACAGCACAACTCTTCTTT. Translation: CACSTGDQDRRTAQLFF.

This chain joins TRDV2 and TRDJ1; TRDD3 matches 9 bases. The J gene was not available in TCRdb and was assigned here by matching the DNA to germline segments. V lost 3 bases and J lost 5; bases outside the gene matches: 12. The CDR3 consists of 16 residues. The germline CDR1 and CDR2 sequences are GEAIGNYY and EKD. The CDR3 loop is CACDAVPGDTEDKLIF. The CDR3 DNA sequence: TGTGCCTGTGACGCGGTACCGGGGGATACAGAAGATAAACTCATCTTT.

This clone was seen a handful of times. The chain has TRDV2 and TRDJ2; no clear D gene. TCRdb lists no J gene, so it was determined here by aligning the DNA to germline. Germline V gene sequence: CDR1 GEAIGNYY, CDR2 EKD. This CDR3 has 17 amino acids. V was cut by 0 bases and J by 8 bases, with 21 bases left in between. In DNA form, the CDR3 reads TGTGCCTGTGACACCCGCGCGTGGGCCCCTCGTCAGGCACAACTCTTCTTT. It translates to CACDTRAWAPRQAQLFF.

Of note for this clone: With a much larger clone just one base away, this may be a read error. Other nucleotide sequences in the sample specify the same CDR3. The genes are TRDV2 and TRDJ1; the match to TRDD3 covers 13 bases. The CDR3 sequence is 18 residues long. Germline loops: CDR1 GEAIGNYY, CDR2 EKD. The CDR3 region is CACDTGLLGDTDTDKLIF. The CDR3 region has the DNA TGTGCCTGTGACACCGGTCTACTGGGGGATACGGACACCGATAAACTCATTTTT.

Judged by abundance, this clone is medium-sized. This chain links TRDV2 with TRDJ1, with 8 bases identical to TRDD3. Per the germline V gene, CDR1 is GEAIGNYY and CDR2 is EKD. The length of the CDR3 is 15 residues. V dropped 0 bases and J dropped 0; count of bases not matched to a gene: 2. CDR3 loop: CACDTYWGYTDKLIF. In DNA form, the CDR3 reads TGTGCCTGTGACACCTACTGGGGGTACACCGATAAACTCATCTTT.

This clone was detected only a few times. Other DNA sequences of this sample code for an identical CDR3. The V gene is TRDV2, the J gene TRDJ1; 7 bases map to TRDD3. The CDR3 extends over 16 amino acids. Germline V CDR1 and CDR2: GEAIGNYY, EKD. With 0 bases clipped from V and 1 base from J, the junction kept 7 bases outside the gene matches. This chain's CDR3 is CACDTDRGMGTDKLIF. CDR3 nucleotide sequence: TGTGCCTGTGACACCGATCGGGGGATGGGCACCGATAAACTCATCTTT.

The chain combines TRDV2 with TRDJ1, with 10 bases that match TRDD3. The J gene was not available in TCRdb and was assigned here by matching the DNA to germline segments. Germline V gene sequence: CDR1 GEAIGNYY, CDR2 EKD. The CDR3 has 15 residues. The V and J ends lost 6 bases and 0 bases, in that order; junction bases with no gene match: 6. CDR3 protein: CACRGGYTYTDKLIF. As DNA, the CDR3 is TGTGCCTGTCGTGGGGGATACACATACACCGATAAACTCATCTTT.

By its share, this clone is medium-sized. The rearrangement links TRDV2 to TRDJ1; D is perhaps TRDD2 (5 bases). CDR1 is GEAIGNYY, CDR2 EKD, per germline. This CDR3 has 14 amino acids. Trimming cost V 6 bases and J 0 bases, with 13 bases left between them. CDR3 in amino acids: CACCFQNYTDKLIF. The CDR3 DNA sequence: TGTGCCTGTTGCTTCCAAAACTACACCGATAAACTCATCTTT.

This clone appeared a few times. Given a much more abundant clone one base away, this may be a read error. J is TRDJ1 and V is TRDV1, with 7 positions matching TRDD3. The CDR3 spans 10 residues. Trimming cost V 10 bases and J 7 bases; bases outside gene matches: 3. Per the germline V gene, CDR1 is TSWWSYY and CDR2 is QGS. CDR3 nucleotide sequence: TGTGCTCGGGATACCACTAAACTCATCTTT. It yields the protein CARDTTKLIF.

Within the sample, this clone is large. The rearrangement joins TRDV2 to TRDJ1; 11 nucleotides align to TRDD3. The CDR3 runs to 20 residues. Germline CDR1 GEAIGNYY, CDR2 EKD. V lost 0 bases, J lost 3 bases, and 17 bases stayed unmatched. The CDR3 region has the DNA TGTGCCTGTGACACCGTGACCCCGTACTGGGGGATAGAGGATCCCGATAAACTCATCTTT. This encodes CACDTVTPYWGIEDPDKLIF.

This clone was observed a few times. The rearrangement links TRDV2 to TRDJ3; 13 positions match TRDD3. TCRdb supplies no J gene; here it was assigned by aligning the nucleotide sequence to germline. CDR1 GEAIGNYY and CDR2 EKD come from the germline V gene. This CDR3 is built from 21 residues. J was trimmed by 2 bases and V by 1 base; bases with no gene match: 10. CDR3: CACDTKLGDTHRTWDTRQMFF. CDR3 coding DNA: TGTGCCTGTGACACGAAACTGGGGGATACGCACCGAACCTGGGACACCCGACAGATGTTTTTC.

The rearrangement uses TRDV2 and TRDJ1; D gene unclear. The J gene, not given by TCRdb, was assigned here from a germline match of the nucleotide sequence. The germline V gene encodes CDR1 GEAIGNYY and CDR2 EKD. The CDR3 has 13 amino acids. The V end lost 0 bases, the J end lost 2 bases, and 6 bases lay between the germline ends. CDR3 bases: TGTGCCTGTGACACCGGCTATACCGATAAACTCATCTTT. Protein: CACDTGYTDKLIF.

By sample share, this clone is large. This chain uses TRDV2 with TRDJ1, with D possibly being TRDD3 (6 bases). The CDR3 sequence is 21 residues long. V lost 4 bases and J 0 bases, leaving 32 bases between the germline ends. Germline CDR1 is GEAIGNYY and CDR2 is EKD. The CDR3 DNA sequence: TGTGCCTGTGAGTTTCCCCTACCTCACTGGGAACATAGACCGTACACCGATAAACTCATCTTT. Translation: CACEFPLPHWEHRPYTDKLIF.

Comments on this clone: A read error may explain this, as a much larger clone is one base away. The V gene reported is TRDV2; the J gene is uncalled; the D call of TRDD3 is as the table states it, not checked on the DNA. Germline CDR1 is GEAIGNYY and CDR2 is EKD. The CDR3 has 20 amino acids. The CDR3 protein is CACDHRLMGDKAADTDKLTF. CDR3 DNA sequence: TGTGCCTGTGACCACCGGCTCATGGGGGATAAGGCTGCTGACACCGATAAACTCACCTTT.

Within the sample, this clone is medium-sized. The chain couples TRDV2 to TRDJ3, with 10 bases fitting TRDD3. The CDR3 sequence is 20 residues long. Germline V lookup: CDR1 GEAIGNYY, CDR2 EKD. Trimming took 0 bases from V and 0 from J; bases not matched to a gene: 7. The CDR3 reads CACDTEGDTSSSWDTRQMFF. The DNA for the CDR3 is TGTGCCTGTGACACCGAGGGGGATACGAGCAGCTCCTGGGACACCCGACAGATGTTTTTC.

Judged by abundance, this clone is medium-sized (0.01 to 0.1%). The V and J genes are TRDV2 and TRDJ3, with TRDD3 matching over 9 bases. Germline loops: CDR1 GEAIGNYY, CDR2 EKD. V shed 0 bases, J shed 0 bases, and the junction held 20 bases outside the gene matches. CDR3 length: 24 amino acids. The CDR3 here is CACDTRHSILRVGGYSWDTRQMFF. The CDR3 DNA is TGTGCCTGTGACACCAGGCATTCGATCCTACGAGTTGGGGGATACTCCTGGGACACCCGACAGATGTTTTTC.

As regards this clone: A much bigger clone sits one base away, suggesting this may be a read error. J is TRDJ1 and V is TRDV2, with TRDD3 matching over 8 bases. The J gene is not listed in TCRdb, so it was assigned here from a DNA match to germline. The trim removed 2 bases at V and 0 bases at J, leaving 22 bases unmatched. There are 21 residues in the CDR3. CDR1 is GEAIGNYY, CDR2 EKD, per germline. The CDR3: CACDRGGILLGVNLYTDKLIF. The CDR3 DNA is TGTGCCTGTGACAGAGGAGGGATTTTACTGGGGGTCAACCTGTACACCGATAAACTCATCTTT.

The chain combines TRDV2 with TRDJ2, with 7 nucleotides matching TRDD3. TCRdb does not report a J gene; here it was assigned by matching the DNA to germline references. V shed 0 bases, J shed 0 bases, and the junction held 3 bases outside the gene matches. The CDR3 is 16 amino acids. The germline V gene encodes CDR1 GEAIGNYY and CDR2 EKD. CDR3 loop: CACDTVGGALTAQLFF. CDR3 bases: TGTGCCTGTGACACCGTTGGGGGAGCTTTGACAGCACAACTCTTCTTT.

This clone is classed as medium-sized. The rearrangement links TRDV2 to TRDJ1; possible D gene TRDD3, 6 bases. TCRdb gives no J gene; it was assigned here by matching the DNA to germline. Germline V lookup: CDR1 GEAIGNYY, CDR2 EKD. There are 16 residues in the CDR3. The V gene lost 0 bases and the J gene lost 0 bases, with 13 bases spanning the gap. The chain's CDR3 is CACDTDHLGYTDKLIF. CDR3 DNA sequence: TGTGCCTGTGACACCGATCATCTGGGGTACACCGATAAACTCATCTTT.

This clone was seen only a few times. The chain combines TRDV2 with TRDJ3; perhaps TRDD3 as D (5 bases). V was shortened by 0 bases and J by 0 bases, with 11 bases between the two germline ends. Germline V gene lookup returns CDR1 GEAIGNYY and CDR2 EKD. The CDR3 loop spans 18 amino acids. As DNA, the CDR3 is TGTGCCTGTGACACCGGGTGGGGTGACTCCTGGGACACCCGACAGATGTTTTTC. This codes for CACDTGWGDSWDTRQMFF.

By frequency in the sample, this clone is large. Other DNA sequences in the sample encode the same CDR3. The V and J genes are TRDV2 and TRDJ1; 11 bases agree with TRDD3. Germline CDR1 GEAIGNYY, CDR2 EKD. Trimming at V came to 1 base and at J to 8 bases, leaving 8 bases not matched to a gene. The CDR3 loop spans 15 amino acids. CDR3 residues: CACDTYWGIFPKLIF. The CDR3 nucleotides are TGTGCCTGTGACACGTACTGGGGGATATTTCCCAAACTCATCTTT.

This clone was detected a few times. The rearrangement links TRDV2 to TRDJ1, with D perhaps TRDD3 (5 bases). Germline matching of the DNA provided the J gene here, since TCRdb leaves it blank. The CDR3 sequence is 13 residues long. Germline values: CDR1 GEAIGNYY, CDR2 EKD. V was trimmed by 0 bases and J by 5 bases, leaving 9 bases between them. The CDR3 loop is CACDTETGDKLIF. In nucleotides, the CDR3 is TGTGCCTGTGACACCGAGACTGGAGATAAACTCATCTTT.

For this clone: This may stem from a read error, because a much larger clone lies one nucleotide away. V and J are TRDV2 and TRDJ1, with 8 bases identical to TRDD3. Germline matching of the DNA provided the J gene here, since TCRdb leaves it blank. CDR1 is GEAIGNYY, CDR2 EKD, per germline. The CDR3 length is 13 residues. CDR3 in amino acids: CASEAGGRDKLIF. CDR3 sequence (DNA): TGTGCCAGTGAAGCTGGGGGACGCGATAAACTCATCTTT.

The rearrangement joins TRDV2 to TRDJ1; D uncertain. No J segment appears in TCRdb, so it was assigned here by matching the sequence to germline. Germline V CDR1 and CDR2: GEAIGNYY, EKD. V was cut by 1 base and J by 2 bases, with 13 bases left in between. The CDR3 is made up of 15 amino acids. CDR3 bases: TGTGCCTGTGACACTATGGATTATCCTACCGATAAACTCATCTTT. This gives the protein CACDTMDYPTDKLIF.

This clone has more than one count but fewer than ten. The chain recombines TRDV2 with TRDJ1, with 9 bases that match TRDD3. Germline V lookup: CDR1 GEAIGNYY, CDR2 EKD. CDR3 length: 20 amino acids. After removal of 0 bases from V and 0 bases from J, the junction contained 16 bases not matched to a gene. The CDR3 here is CACDTGWGICGGPYTDKLIF. The CDR3 DNA sequence: TGTGCCTGTGACACCGGGTGGGGGATATGCGGGGGACCGTACACCGATAAACTCATCTTT.

Details on this clone: A clone one base away is much larger, so this may be a read error. This chain links TRDV2 with TRDJ1; TRDD3 matches 13 bases. TCRdb lists no J gene, so it was determined here by aligning the DNA to germline. The germline gives CDR1 GEAIGNYY, CDR2 EKD. The CDR3 covers 19 residues. The CDR3: CACDTLLGDTLGYTDKLIF. The CDR3, as DNA: TGTGCCTGTGACACCTTACTGGGGGATACGCTGGGGTACACAGATAAACTCATCTTT.

This clone was detected only a few times. This may come from a read error, since a much larger clone is one base off. Other DNA sequences in this sample translate to the same CDR3. This chain joins TRDV2 and TRDJ1, with 13 bases identical to TRDD3. The CDR3 runs 17 residues. The J segment lost 0 bases and the V segment lost 1 base, leaving 4 bases of the junction unmatched. From germline, CDR1 is GEAIGNYY and CDR2 EKD. CDR3 loop: CACDTGLGDTYTDKLIF. CDR3 in DNA: TGTGCCTGTGACACGGGACTGGGGGATACGTACACCGATAAACTCATCTTT.

A few counts support this clone. The genes are TRDV2 and TRDJ2, with 12 bases fitting TRDD3. The CDR3 totals 21 residues. Trimming took 0 bases from V and 0 from J; bases not matched to a gene: 13. The germline V gene has CDR1 GEAIGNYY and CDR2 EKD. CDR3 bases: TGTGCCTGTGACACCAAGAAACTGGGGGATACCTTCCCAGCTTTGACAGCACAACTCTTCTTT. Translation gives CACDTKKLGDTFPALTAQLFF.

This clone is large within its sample. The chain has TRDV2 and TRDJ1; D is perhaps TRDD3 (6 bases). Trimming left V 5 bases short and J 4 bases short, with 25 bases between. This CDR3 contains 17 residues. CDR1 and CDR2 (germline): GEAIGNYY, EKD. The chain's CDR3 is CACGGHRGDDSGDKLIF. The CDR3 region has the DNA TGTGCCTGTGGAGGCCATAGGGGGGACGACTCGGGCGATAAACTCATCTTT.